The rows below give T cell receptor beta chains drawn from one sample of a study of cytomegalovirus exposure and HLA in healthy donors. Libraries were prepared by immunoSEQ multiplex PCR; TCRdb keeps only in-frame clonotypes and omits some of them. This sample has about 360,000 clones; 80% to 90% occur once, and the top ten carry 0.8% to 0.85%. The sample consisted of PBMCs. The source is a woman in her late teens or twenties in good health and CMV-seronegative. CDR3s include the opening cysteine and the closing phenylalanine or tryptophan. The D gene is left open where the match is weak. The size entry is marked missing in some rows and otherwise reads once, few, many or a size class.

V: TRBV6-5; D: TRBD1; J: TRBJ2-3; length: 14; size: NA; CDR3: CASRRTGLADTQYF; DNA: TGTGCCAGCAGAAGGACAGGCTTGGCAGATACGCAGTATTTT
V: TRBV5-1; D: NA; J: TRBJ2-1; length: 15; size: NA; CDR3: CASSLRGGATNEQFF; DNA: TGCGCCAGCAGCTTGCGAGGGGGGGCGACCAATGAGCAGTTCTTC
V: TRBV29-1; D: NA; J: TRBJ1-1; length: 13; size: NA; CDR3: CSSEGGAFGEAFF; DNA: TGCAGCTCCGAAGGGGGGGCCTTCGGCGAAGCTTTCTTT
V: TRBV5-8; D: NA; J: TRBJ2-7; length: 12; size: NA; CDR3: CASSLVYYEQYF; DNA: TGTGCCAGCAGCTTGGTTTATTACGAGCAGTACTTC
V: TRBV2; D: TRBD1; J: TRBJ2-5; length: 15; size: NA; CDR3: CASSDRTGVQETQYF; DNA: TGTGCCAGCAGTGACCGTACAGGGGTGCAAGAGACCCAGTACTTC
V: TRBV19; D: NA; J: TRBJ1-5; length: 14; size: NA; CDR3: CASSSGGENQPQHF; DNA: TGTGCCAGTAGTAGCGGGGGGGAAAATCAGCCCCAGCATTTT
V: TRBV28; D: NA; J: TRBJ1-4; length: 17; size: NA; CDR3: CASRGMVGDGSNEKLFF; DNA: TGTGCCAGCCGGGGGATGGTTGGGGACGGGTCTAATGAAAAACTGTTTTTT
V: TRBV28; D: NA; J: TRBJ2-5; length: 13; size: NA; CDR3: CASSPFLGPPPYF; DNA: TGTGCCAGCAGCCCCTTTTTGGGCCCTCCTCCGTACTTC
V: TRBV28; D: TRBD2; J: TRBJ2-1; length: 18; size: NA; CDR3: CASTHEGRASGAGNEQFF; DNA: TGTGCCAGCACCCACGAGGGGAGGGCTAGCGGGGCGGGCAATGAGCAGTTCTTC
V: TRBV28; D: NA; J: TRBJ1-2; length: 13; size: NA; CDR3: CASSLNAGGGYTF; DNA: TGTGCCAGCAGTTTAAATGCAGGAGGGGGCTACACCTTC
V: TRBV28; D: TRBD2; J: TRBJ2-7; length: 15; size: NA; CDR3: CASSSWTSGSYEQYF; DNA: TGTGCCAGCAGTTCTTGGACTAGCGGGTCCTACGAGCAGTACTTC
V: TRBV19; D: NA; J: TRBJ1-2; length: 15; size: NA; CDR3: CASRPGVTFNYGYTF; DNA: TGTGCCAGTAGGCCCGGGGTAACCTTTAACTATGGCTACACCTTC
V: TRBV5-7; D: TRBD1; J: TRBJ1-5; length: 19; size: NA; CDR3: CASSWGQNPCWKVNQPQHF; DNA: TGTGCCAGCAGCTGGGGACAGAACCCATGTTGGAAGGTGAATCAGCCCCAGCATTTT
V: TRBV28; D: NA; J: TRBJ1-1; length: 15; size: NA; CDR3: CASSLFRHLNTEAFF; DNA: TGTGCCAGCAGTTTGTTTAGACACCTGAACACTGAAGCTTTCTTT
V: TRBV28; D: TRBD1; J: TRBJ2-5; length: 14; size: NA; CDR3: CASRSGTAVATQYF; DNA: TGTGCCAGCAGATCCGGGACAGCCGTGGCGACCCAGTACTTC
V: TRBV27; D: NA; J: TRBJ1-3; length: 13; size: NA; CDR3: CASSRDSGNTIYF; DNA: TGTGCCAGTTCCAGGGATTCTGGAAACACCATATATTTT
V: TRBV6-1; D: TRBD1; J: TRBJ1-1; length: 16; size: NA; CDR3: CASSAQSGQGASEAFF; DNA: TGTGCCAGCAGTGCCCAATCGGGACAGGGGGCTTCTGAAGCTTTCTTT
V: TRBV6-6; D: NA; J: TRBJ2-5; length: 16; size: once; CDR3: CASSYSRAKYQETQYF; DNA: TGTGCCAGCAGTTACTCGAGGGCAAAGTACCAAGAGACCCAGTACTTC
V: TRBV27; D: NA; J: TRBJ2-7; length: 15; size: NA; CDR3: CASSLGGGTTYEQYF; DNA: TGTGCCAGCAGTTTGGGTGGGGGCACTACCTACGAGCAGTACTTC
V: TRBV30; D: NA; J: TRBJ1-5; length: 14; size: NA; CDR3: CAWSAITGNQPQHF; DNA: TGTGCCTGGAGTGCGATTACAGGGAATCAGCCCCAGCATTTT
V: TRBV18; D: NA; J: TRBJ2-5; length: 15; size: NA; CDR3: CASSPYTGVGETQYF; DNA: TGTGCCAGCTCACCATATACGGGAGTGGGGGAGACCCAGTACTTC
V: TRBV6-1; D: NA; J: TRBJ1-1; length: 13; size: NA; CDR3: CASRVTGNTEAFF; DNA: TGTGCCAGCAGGGTGACAGGGAACACTGAAGCTTTCTTT
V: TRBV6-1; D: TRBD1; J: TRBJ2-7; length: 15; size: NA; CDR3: CASSERGQGSYEQYF; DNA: TGTGCCAGCAGTGAACGCGGACAGGGTTCGTACGAGCAGTACTTC
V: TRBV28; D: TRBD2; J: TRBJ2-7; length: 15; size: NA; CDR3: CASSPAGLVSLEQYF; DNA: TGTGCCAGCAGTCCCGCCGGACTAGTTTCTCTCGAGCAGTACTTC
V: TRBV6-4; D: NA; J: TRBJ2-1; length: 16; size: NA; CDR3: CASSDGPRGSLDEQFF; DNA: TGTGCCAGCAGTGACGGCCCCCGGGGGTCCTTGGATGAGCAGTTCTTC
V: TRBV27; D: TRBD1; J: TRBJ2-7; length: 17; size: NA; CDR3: CASSLIMLTGGIYEQYF; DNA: TGTGCCAGCAGTTTGATCATGTTGACAGGGGGCATCTACGAGCAGTACTTC
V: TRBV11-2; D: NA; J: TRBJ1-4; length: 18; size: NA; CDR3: CASSSHTGGGNLYEKLFF; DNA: TGTGCCAGCAGCTCCCATACTGGCGGAGGGAACCTTTATGAAAAACTGTTTTTT
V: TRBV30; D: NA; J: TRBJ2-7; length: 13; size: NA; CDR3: CAWSVRQGLEQYF; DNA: TGTGCCTGGAGTGTACGACAGGGACTTGAGCAGTACTTC
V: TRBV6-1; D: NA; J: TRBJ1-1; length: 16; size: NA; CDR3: CASSAEQGLPNTEAFF; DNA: TGTGCCAGCAGTGCGGAGCAGGGTCTTCCGAACACTGAAGCTTTCTTT
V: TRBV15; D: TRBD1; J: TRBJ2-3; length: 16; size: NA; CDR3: CATSRALTGTTDTQYF; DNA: TGTGCCACCAGCAGAGCCCTGACAGGGACCACAGATACGCAGTATTTT
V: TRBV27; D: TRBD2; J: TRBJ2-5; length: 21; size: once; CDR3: CASSSLPILNLGTSGRKTQYF; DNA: TGTGCCAGCAGTTCCCTCCCAATCCTCAACCTCGGGACTAGCGGGCGGAAGACCCAGTACTTC
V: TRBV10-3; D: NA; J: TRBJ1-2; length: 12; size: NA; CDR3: CAISQGEMGYTF; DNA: TGTGCCATCAGCCAGGGTGAGATGGGCTACACCTTC
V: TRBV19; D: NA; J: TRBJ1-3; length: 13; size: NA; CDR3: CASSIISGNTIYF; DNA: TGTGCCAGTAGTATCATTTCTGGAAACACCATATATTTT
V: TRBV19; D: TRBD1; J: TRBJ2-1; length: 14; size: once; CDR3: CASSIPGTDDEQFF; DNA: TGTGCCAGTAGTATACCCGGGACAGATGATGAGCAGTTCTTC
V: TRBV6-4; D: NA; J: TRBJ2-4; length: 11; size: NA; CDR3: CAREAKNIQYF; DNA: TGTGCCAGGGAGGCCAAAAACATTCAGTACTTC
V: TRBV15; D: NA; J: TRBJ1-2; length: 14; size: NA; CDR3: CATSRDRTAYGYTF; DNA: TGTGCCACCAGCAGGGATCGGACAGCCTATGGCTACACCTTC
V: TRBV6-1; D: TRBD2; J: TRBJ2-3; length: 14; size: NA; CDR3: CASSGLAGADTQYF; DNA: TGTGCCAGCAGTGGACTAGCGGGGGCAGATACGCAGTATTTT
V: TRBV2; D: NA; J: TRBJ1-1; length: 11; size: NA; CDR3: CATLGGAEAFF; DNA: TGTGCCACCCTGGGGGGTGCTGAAGCTTTCTTT